Sequencing of this T cell receptor beta chain was carried out in a study of blood T cell repertoires in COVID-19. As for the study in general: The samples span acute and convalescent COVID-19 from the United States, Italy and Spain. The analysed material was cDNA or gDNA that came from T cells, B-cell-depleted T cells, or PBMCs.

Methods used by the authors: Using reference gene primer amplification, nucleated cell counts were estimated. Produced via immunoSEQ multiplex PCR; TCRdb's table is partial and in-frame only. That table is the source of V, J and clone size, and D and trimming were worked out from the DNA. Seen here are 200,000 to 300,000 clones, under 85% observed once, and the top ten hold around 5.5%. V gave up 6 bases and J gave up 3 bases, with 12 bases separating them. This CDR3 has 15 amino acids. CDR1 and CDR2 from the germline V gene are SNHLY and FYNNEI. Sequenced sample: peripheral blood. This clonotype originated in a human donor in a cohort sampled during active COVID-19. This chain joins TRBV2 and TRBJ1-6, with D perhaps matching TRBD1 (5 bases). CDR3 sequence: CASRMTADYNSPLHF. Written as DNA, the CDR3 is TGTGCCAGCAGAATGACAGCCGACTATAATTCACCCCTCCACTTT.